The rows below give T cell receptor beta chains drawn from one sample of a study of shared T cell receptors in the human thymus. This table comes from immunoSEQ multiplex PCR, and its TCRdb copy is limited to in-frame clones, with some not included. The sample lists hundreds of thousands of clones, more than 70% occurring once. The same sample was also used in a study of human thymus T cells.

The sample consisted of thymocytes. The receptors here all came from a boy under three years old with a congenital heart defect. Both conserved end residues are part of each CDR3. D genes are given only for firm matches. Rows may omit the clone size; those that give it use once, few, many or a size class.

>TRBV28|TRBJ2-3|.|TRBD2
TGTGCCAGCAGACCCCTGGCGGGGGAACTCACAGATACGCAGTATTTT
CASRPLAGELTDTQYF
>TRBV4-1|TRBJ1-2|.|.
TGCGCCAGCAGCCAAGATCTGGGGGCGAACTATGGCTACACCTTC
CASSQDLGANYGYTF
>TRBV25-1|TRBJ2-5|.|.
TGTGCCAGCAGTGAAAAGAACAGGGGAGGAGAGACCCAGTACTTC
CASSEKNRGGETQYF
>TRBV10-3|TRBJ2-7|.|.
TGTGCCATCAGTGAGTCGGGAGGTGGATACGAGCAGTACTTC
CAISESGGGYEQYF
>TRBV18|TRBJ2-2|.|TRBD2
TGTGCCAGCTCACCAGTCCAAGCGGGGGCCACCGGGGAGCTGTTTTTT
CASSPVQAGATGELFF
>TRBV5-1|TRBJ1-2|.|.
TGCGCCAGCAGCTTCGACGTGGGGGGAAGGGGCTATGGCTACACCTTC
CASSFDVGGRGYGYTF
>TRBV6-1|TRBJ1-6|.|.
TGTGCCAGCAGTGAAGTCCTTACAGGCTCCTATAATTCACCCCTCCACTTT
CASSEVLTGSYNSPLHF
>TRBV7-2|TRBJ1-5|.|.
TGTGCCAGCAGCTTAGATTTCAGGGTTAGTCAGCCCCAGCATTTT
CASSLDFRVSQPQHF
>TRBV14|TRBJ1-1|.|.
TGTGCCAGCAGCCGCGCTAATACCGAACGGGGCACTGAAGCTTTCTTT
CASSRANTERGTEAFF
>TRBV2|TRBJ2-1|.|TRBD2
TGTGCCAGCAGTCACCAGCGGGGGGGGCCGTACAATGAGCAGTTCTTC
CASSHQRGGPYNEQFF
>TRBV28|TRBJ2-7|.|.
TGTGCCAGCAGTTTTACCCCTAAAAGGAGATGGGACGAGCAGTACTTC
CASSFTPKRRWDEQYF
>TRBV6-5|TRBJ2-3|.|.
TGTGCCAGCAGTGCAACACTAGTCGGGTCAGATACGCAGTATTTT
CASSATLVGSDTQYF
>TRBV28|TRBJ2-7|.|.
TGTGCCAGCAGCCCTTGGGGGAGGAAGGGGTACGAGCAGTACTTC
CASSPWGRKGYEQYF
>TRBV29-1|TRBJ1-2|.|.
TGCAGCGTCGCGGGACCGAATAACTATGGCTACACCTTC
CSVAGPNNYGYTF
>TRBV4-3|TRBJ2-1|.|TRBD2
TGCGCCAGCAGCCAAGGGCGAGCGGGATCGTCCTACAATGAGCAGTTCTTC
CASSQGRAGSSYNEQFF
>TRBV5-1|TRBJ2-1|.|TRBD2
TGCGCCAGCAGCTTTAGCGGGAGGATCGATCGTGGTGAGCAGTTCTTC
CASSFSGRIDRGEQFF
>TRBV25-1|TRBJ1-4|.|.
TGTGCCAGCAGTAGCCCGAGGACAGCAAATGAAAAACTGTTTTTT
CASSSPRTANEKLFF
>TRBV14|TRBJ2-1|.|.
TGTGCCAGCAGCGCCTTGAGTTCAGGCGATGAGCAGTTCTTC
CASSALSSGDEQFF
>TRBV29-1|TRBJ2-1|.|.
TGCAGCGTTCCACCCGACCGGGTCCTCGGCTATGAGCAGTTCTTC
CSVPPDRVLGYEQFF
>TRBV20-1|TRBJ1-2|once|.
TGCAGTGCGGCTTGGCGGGATGGCTACACCTTC
CSAAWRDGYTF
>TRBV10-2|TRBJ1-2|.|TRBD1
TGCGCCAGCAGTGAGCCGAGGACAGGGAGCCCCCTAAAGGATGGCTACACCTTC
CASSEPRTGSPLKDGYTF
>TRBV2|TRBJ2-5|.|.
TGTGCCAGCAGTGCCAGTAATCGAGAGACCCAGTACTTC
CASSASNRETQYF
>TRBV29-1|TRBJ2-5|.|.
TGCAGCGTCTCTACTGGACAGACTCCCCAAGAGACCCAGTACTTC
CSVSTGQTPQETQYF
>TRBV7-9|TRBJ1-6|.|TRBD1
TGTGCCAGCAGCTTTTCCAAGGACAGGGGTTGGTCACCCCTCCACTTT
CASSFSKDRGWSPLHF
>TRBV4-1|TRBJ2-1|.|.
TGCGCCAGCAGCCACAAAGGGGGTGGCAATTGGAATGAGCAGTTCTTC
CASSHKGGGNWNEQFF
>TRBV4-1|TRBJ1-1|.|TRBD1
TGCGCCAGCAGCCATAGCAGGGGGTGGTATACTGAAGCTTTCTTT
CASSHSRGWYTEAFF
>TRBV9|TRBJ2-1|.|TRBD2
TGTGCCAGCAGCGTAGACGGATTAGCGGGGGGGCCGCGAGAGCAGTTCTTC
CASSVDGLAGGPREQFF
>TRBV6-4|TRBJ2-1|.|TRBD2
TGTGCCAGCAGTGACTCGAGAGCGGGAGGGACTAATGAGCAGTTCTTC
CASSDSRAGGTNEQFF
>TRBV7-9|TRBJ1-6|.|.
TGTGCCAGCAGCTTAGCTTTCGGGGGATGCTCCTATAATTCACCCCTCCACTTT
CASSLAFGGCSYNSPLHF
>TRBV7-8|TRBJ1-5|.|.
TGTGCCAGCAGCCCTACCCCGACAGAATCGGGCGATCAGCCCCAGCATTTT
CASSPTPTESGDQPQHF
>TRBV29-1|TRBJ2-1|.|TRBD2
TGCAGCGTTGAAGAACCCGGACTAGCCGGCGACAATGAGCAGTTCTTC
CSVEEPGLAGDNEQFF
>TRBV19|TRBJ2-2|.|.
TGTGCCAGTAGTATAAACCAGGACACCGGGGAGCTGTTTTTT
CASSINQDTGELFF
>TRBV25-1|TRBJ2-1|.|.
TGTGCCAGCAGTGACCCTAGAGGTGGACCCGGACTTTGGGAGCAGTTCTTC
CASSDPRGGPGLWEQFF
>TRBV4-1|TRBJ2-1|.|TRBD2
TGCGCCAGCAGCCAAACACGGGAAGCGGGGCCGAGCTCCTACAATGAGCAGTTCTTC
CASSQTREAGPSSYNEQFF
>TRBV29-1|TRBJ2-5|.|.
TGCAGCGTTGCGCCCCTCTGGGGGGAGAACGAGACCCAGTACTTC
CSVAPLWGENETQYF
>TRBV15|TRBJ1-3|.|.
TGTGCCACCAGCGGCCCCCCCGGGCGGCGGAAACAGGATGGAAACACCATATATTTT
CATSGPPGRRKQDGNTIYF
>TRBV27|TRBJ1-3|.|TRBD1
TGTGCCAGCAGTCAGACAGGGCACGGAAACACCATATATTTT
CASSQTGHGNTIYF
>TRBV4-3|TRBJ2-1|.|TRBD2
TGCGCCAGCAGCCAAGTCGGTACTAGCGGGAGCTCCTACAATGAGCAGTTCTTC
CASSQVGTSGSSYNEQFF
>TRBV28|TRBJ2-5|once|.
TGTGCCAGCAGTTTATGCACTACAGGTGGGCGAGAGACCCAGTACTTC
CASSLCTTGGRETQYF
>TRBV10-3|TRBJ2-7|once|TRBD1
TGTGCCATCAGTGGGACAGGGAGATTCTACGAGCAGTACTTC
CAISGTGRFYEQYF
>TRBV4-3|TRBJ2-1|.|TRBD1
TGCGCCAGCAGCCAATCGGGACAGCGCGATGAGCAGTTCTTC
CASSQSGQRDEQFF
>TRBV4-3|TRBJ1-1|.|TRBD1
TGCGCCAGCAGCCAAGACCATCCGGGACAGGGGGCCGGGACTGAAGCTTTCTTT
CASSQDHPGQGAGTEAFF
>TRBV27|TRBJ1-6|.|.
TGTGCCAGCTCCATTCACAGGGCGATCCCCCAAAATTCACCCCTCCACTTT
CASSIHRAIPQNSPLHF
>TRBV7-2|TRBJ2-1|.|TRBD2
TGTGCCAGCAGCTTTGTGACTAGCGGGAATGGCGAGCAGTTCTTC
CASSFVTSGNGEQFF
>TRBV9|TRBJ2-2|.|TRBD2
TGTGCCAGCAGCGTGATAGCGGGGGCGAACACCGGGGAGCTGTTTTTT
CASSVIAGANTGELFF
>TRBV15|TRBJ2-1|.|TRBD2
TGTGCCACCAGCAGAAGACTAGCATCCTACAATGAGCAGTTCTTC
CATSRRLASYNEQFF
>TRBV28|TRBJ2-7|.|TRBD2
TGTGCCAGCAGTTGGGAGGGGCTGAAAGGGGACGAGCAGTACTTC
CASSWEGLKGDEQYF
>TRBV7-2|TRBJ2-3|.|TRBD1
TGTGCCAGCAGTGAAGCCGGGACAGGCCCTAGCACAGATACGCAGTATTTT
CASSEAGTGPSTDTQYF
>TRBV6-1|TRBJ1-6|.|.
TGTGCCAGCAGTGTGACAGTCAGAAGAAGTTCACCCCTCCACTTT
CASSVTVRRSSPLHF
>TRBV18|TRBJ1-5|.|TRBD1
TGTGCCAGCTCACCATCCCCGACAGGGACTCCGGTCTTGGCCCAGCATTTT
CASSPSPTGTPVLAQHF
>TRBV1|TRBJ2-2|.|.
TGCACCAGCAGCCAAGATCACACCCCTTACACCGGGGAGCTGTTTTTT
CTSSQDHTPYTGELFF
>TRBV7-2|TRBJ2-3|few|TRBD2
TGTGCCAGCAGCTTAACTAGCGGGAGGACAGATACGCAGTATTTT
CASSLTSGRTDTQYF
>TRBV4-1|TRBJ1-5|.|.
TGCGCCAGCAGCCAAGAAGCAGGGCGGGGGAAGCCCCAGCATTTT
CASSQEAGRGKPQHF
>TRBV28|TRBJ1-3|.|.
TGTGCCACTTTGGACATTCTCTCTGGAAACACCATATATTTT
CATLDILSGNTIYF
>TRBV19|TRBJ2-1|.|TRBD2
TGTGCCAGTAGCCTCCAGACTAGCGGGAGGGTTGGGAGGCAGTTCTTC
CASSLQTSGRVGRQFF
>TRBV19|TRBJ1-5|.|TRBD1
TGTGCCAGTAGTCCAACCCTGGACAGGGGGGGTTTCCAGCATTTT
CASSPTLDRGGFQHF
>TRBV9|TRBJ2-3|.|TRBD2
TGTGCCAGCAGCGTAGGAGATAGAGATAGCGGGGGGGCGAAATCAGGGGGTACGCAGTATTTT
CASSVGDRDSGGAKSGGTQYF
>TRBV7-2|TRBJ2-1|.|.
TGTGCCAGCAGCTTAGGGCAGGCGCGAATGGCCAATGAGCAGTTCTTC
CASSLGQARMANEQFF
>TRBV9|TRBJ2-2|.|TRBD1
TGTGCCAGCAGCGCCCGGACAGGGGGCAGGACCGGGGAGCTGTTTTTT
CASSARTGGRTGELFF
>TRBV28|TRBJ1-5|.|.
TGTGCCAGCAGTTTATGCACAGGTTGTCCTAATCAGCCCCAGCATTTT
CASSLCTGCPNQPQHF